This is a list of T cell receptor beta chains from one sample in a study of T cells in localized non-small cell lung cancer. Clones were read by immunoSEQ multiplex PCR, and TCRdb kept only the in-frame ones, dropping some. Altogether approximately 41,000 clones are present, 88% being singletons, with the ten largest covering about 2.6%. This material consisted of peripheral blood, taken before any cancer treatment. All receptors come from a female donor older than 55 with stage I squamous cell lung carcinoma. The CDR3 runs from the conserved cysteine through the conserved F or W. D genes are given only for firm matches. The size field is filled for only some rows; it gives once, few, many or a size class.

clone size	J gene	V gene	D gene	CDR3 DNA	CDR3 protein
few	TRBJ2-7	TRBV2	NA	TGTGCCAGCGCCTCCCCGAGGAGGCCATACGAGCAGTACTTC	CASASPRRPYEQYF
NA	TRBJ2-5	TRBV30	NA	TGTGCCTGGAGCCTTAGGGAGACCCAGTACTTC	CAWSLRETQYF
NA	TRBJ2-5	TRBV25-1	TRBD2	TGTGCCAGCAGTTGGGCAGCGGGAGGAGAGACCCAGTACTTC	CASSWAAGGETQYF
NA	TRBJ2-7	TRBV4-3	NA	TGCGCCAGCAGCACAACCAGGGCTGGAGAGCAGTACTTC	CASSTTRAGEQYF
NA	TRBJ2-1	TRBV7-2	TRBD2	TGTGCCAGCAGCTTAGGGACTAGCCCTTACAATGAGCAGTTCTTC	CASSLGTSPYNEQFF
NA	TRBJ2-2	TRBV14	TRBD2	TGTGCCAGCAGCCAGCTAGCGGGATATGCCGGGGAGCTGTTTTTT	CASSQLAGYAGELFF
NA	TRBJ2-5	TRBV2	NA	TGTGCCAGCAGTGAAGGGGCGAGTGTGACTGGTTTGGAGACCCAGTACTTC	CASSEGASVTGLETQYF
NA	TRBJ1-1	TRBV18	NA	TGTGCCAGCTCACTAGGTGACACTGAAGCTTTCTTT	CASSLGDTEAFF
NA	TRBJ2-1	TRBV7-9	NA	TGTGCCAGCAGCCCGGGGGCGGACAGCTCCTACAATGAGCAGTTCTTC	CASSPGADSSYNEQFF
NA	TRBJ2-7	TRBV18	NA	TGTGCCAGCTCACCCGCGGAGCAGCCCGAGCAGTACTTC	CASSPAEQPEQYF
NA	TRBJ2-3	TRBV19	NA	TGTGCCAGTAGTAGAGACCCAACTAGCACAGATACGCAGTATTTT	CASSRDPTSTDTQYF
NA	TRBJ1-5	TRBV2	NA	TGTGCCAGCAGTTTTAGTGACAGTAGGCAGCCCCAGCATTTT	CASSFSDSRQPQHF
NA	TRBJ2-7	TRBV4-1	NA	TGCGCCAGCAGTCTTTCCTACGAGCAGTACTTC	CASSLSYEQYF
NA	TRBJ2-1	TRBV11-2	NA	TGTGCCAGCAGCTTAGAGACTCCCCCCAATGAGCAGTTCTTC	CASSLETPPNEQFF
NA	TRBJ2-7	TRBV28	TRBD2	TGTGCCAGCAGTTTTTTGCGGGAGACCCCCTACGAGCAGTACTTC	CASSFLRETPYEQYF
NA	TRBJ1-4	TRBV9	NA	TGTGCCAGCAGCGTAACCCCTCTCAGCCATGAAAAACTGTTTTTT	CASSVTPLSHEKLFF
once	TRBJ2-1	TRBV7-3	NA	TGTGCCAGCAGCTTAAAAGCAGGCCCAGGGCAGTTCTTC	CASSLKAGPGQFF
NA	TRBJ2-1	TRBV6-6	TRBD2	TGTGCCAGCAGTTACTCAAAGAGCGGGACCTACAATGAGCAGTTCTTC	CASSYSKSGTYNEQFF
NA	TRBJ2-5	TRBV7-7	NA	TGTGCTAGCAGCCTGGGACAAGCGGAGACCCAGTACTTC	CASSLGQAETQYF
NA	TRBJ2-3	TRBV19	TRBD2	TGTGCCAGTAGTATTCTAGCGGGAGCAGTAGATACGCAGTATTTT	CASSILAGAVDTQYF
NA	TRBJ2-1	TRBV7-9	TRBD2	TGTGCCAGCAGCTTGCCGGGACTAGCGGGAAATGAGCAGTTCTTC	CASSLPGLAGNEQFF
few	TRBJ2-7	TRBV27	NA	TGTGCCAGCAGTTGGCGGCAGGGCTACGAGCAGTACTTC	CASSWRQGYEQYF